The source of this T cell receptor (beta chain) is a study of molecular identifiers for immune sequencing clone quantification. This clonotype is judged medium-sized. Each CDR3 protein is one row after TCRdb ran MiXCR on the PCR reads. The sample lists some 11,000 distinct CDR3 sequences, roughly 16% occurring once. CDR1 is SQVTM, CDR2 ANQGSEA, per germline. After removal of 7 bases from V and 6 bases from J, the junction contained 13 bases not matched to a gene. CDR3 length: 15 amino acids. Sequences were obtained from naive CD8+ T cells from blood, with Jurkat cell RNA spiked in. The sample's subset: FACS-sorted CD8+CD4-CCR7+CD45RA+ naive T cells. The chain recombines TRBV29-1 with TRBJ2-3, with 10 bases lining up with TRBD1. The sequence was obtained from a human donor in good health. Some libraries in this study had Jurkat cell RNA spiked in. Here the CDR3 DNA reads TGCAGCGCTGACCGACAGGGGGCGGTTGGTGATACGCAGTATTTT. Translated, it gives CSADRQGAVGDTQYF.